The 17 T cell receptor beta chains presented below share a single source sample, sequenced in a study of graft-versus-host responses after intestinal transplantation. The data were produced by immunoSEQ multiplex PCR, yet TCRdb's version contains in-frame clones alone and is incomplete. This table has 95,000 to 110,000 clones, approximately 88% appearing once. No antigen is known for these receptors. This sample comprised unstimulated CD4+ T cells sorted from spleen or lymph node cells, obtained before transplant. All receptors derive from a human donor who was the organ donor for an intestinal transplant.

The chain recombines TRBV14 with TRBJ2-5, with 14 positions matching TRBD2. V was pared by 2 bases and J by 5 bases, with 7 bases of the junction left unmatched. CDR3 length: 17 residues. CDR1 SGHDN and CDR2 FVKESK come from the germline V gene. Here the CDR3 DNA reads TGTGCCAGCAGCCAAAGGGCCCGACTAGCGGGAGGGGAGACCCAGTACTTC. It codes for CASSQRARLAGGETQYF.

With respect to this clone: The same CDR3 arises from other DNA sequences in this sample as well. For the CDR3, the DNA is TGTGCCAGCAGCCCCTACCTGAAAACCTACGAGCAGTACTTC. The encoded protein is CASSPYLKTYEQYF. The chain uses TRBV7-2 and TRBJ2-7; no reliable D call. Trimming left V 5 bases short and J 2 bases short, with 13 bases between. This CDR3 has 14 residues. Germline CDR1 SGHTA, CDR2 FQGNSA.

This chain connects TRBV4-1 to TRBJ1-6, with 7 bases fitting TRBD1. The CDR3 loop spans 14 amino acids. V gave up 5 bases and J gave up 7 bases; unmatched junction bases: 5. Germline lookup yields CDR1 MGHRA and CDR2 YSYEKL. CDR3 in amino acids: CASSYGTVNSPLHF. DNA of the CDR3: TGCGCCAGCAGCTACGGGACAGTGAATTCACCCCTCCACTTT.

The chain has TRBV7-9 and TRBJ2-1; the match to TRBD2 covers 7 bases. Germline V gene sequence: CDR1 SEHNR, CDR2 FQNEAQ (reference sequence). Unmatched junction bases numbered 4, after V lost 5 bases and J lost 0 bases. The CDR3 loop spans 15 amino acids. The CDR3: CASSPGGGSYNEQFF. CDR3 nucleotides: TGTGCCAGCAGCCCTGGGGGGGGCTCCTACAATGAGCAGTTCTTC.

The V and J genes are TRBV10-3 and TRBJ2-4; 8 nucleotides align to TRBD1. Germline V lookup: CDR1 ENHRY, CDR2 SYGVKD. The CDR3 extends over 14 amino acids. The J segment lost 6 bases and the V segment lost 6 bases, leaving 7 bases of the junction unmatched. CDR3: CAIRSDRAGNIQYF. For the CDR3, the DNA is TGTGCCATCAGATCGGACAGGGCGGGAAACATTCAGTACTTC.

The J gene is TRBJ1-1, the V gene TRBV15; the D gene is possibly TRBD1 (5 bases). CDR3 size: 14 residues. V was clipped by 1 base and J by 5 bases, with 11 bases between them. CDR1 LNHNV and CDR2 YYDKDF come from the germline V gene (reference sequence). For the CDR3, the DNA is TGTGCCACCAGCAGAGTTAGGCAGGGTACTGAAGCTTTCTTT. It yields the protein CATSRVRQGTEAFF.

The CDR3 nucleotides read TGCGCCAGCAGGGAGGGGGCAAGCAACTATGGCTACACCTTC. Protein sequence: CASREGASNYGYTF. The chain uses TRBV5-1 and TRBJ1-2; 7 bases line up with TRBD1. Germline CDR1 SGHRS, CDR2 YFSETQ. Trimming took 5 bases from V and 2 from J; bases not matched to a gene: 6. This CDR3 is 14 amino acids long.

The J gene is TRBJ2-7, the V gene TRBV2; D call uncertain. Germline V gene lookup returns CDR1 SNHLY and CDR2 FYNNEI. With 0 bases removed from V and 2 bases from J, the gap between germline ends came to 14 bases. This CDR3 has 16 amino acids. In nucleotides, the CDR3 is TGTGCCAGCAGTGAAGCGCTTAGTTCGCTAACCTACGAGCAGTACTTC. It yields the protein CASSEALSSLTYEQYF.

The chain is built from TRBV5-4 and TRBJ1-2; tentatively, D is TRBD1 (5 bases). The CDR3 is made up of 16 amino acids. Germline assignment: CDR1 SGHNT and CDR2 YYREEE (reference sequence). Trimming pared 0 bases from V and 7 bases from J, leaving 19 bases between. CDR3 nucleotides: TGTGCCAGCAGCTTGGGCCTGGACATCCTATTGGGTGGCTACACCTTC. This gives the protein CASSLGLDILLGGYTF.

This chain connects TRBV5-1 to TRBJ1-2; TRBD1 is a possible D gene (5 bases). V lost 0 bases, J lost 2 bases, and 11 bases lay in between. The CDR3 totals 15 residues. The V gene's germline CDR1 is SGHRS and CDR2 YFSETQ. The CDR3 spells CASSLGGTTNYGYTF. The CDR3 DNA reads as TGCGCCAGCAGCTTGGGAGGGACGACGAACTATGGCTACACCTTC. The full variable domain, completed using reference TRBV5-1 and TRBJ1-2, is KAGVTQTPRYLIKTRGQQVTLSCSPISGHRSVSWYQQTPGQGLQFLFEYFSETQRNKGNFPGRFSGRQFSNSRSEMNVSTLELGDSALYLCASSLGGTTNYGYTFGSGTRLTVV.

The gene calls are TRBV7-6 and TRBJ2-3, with D unresolved. The germline V gene has CDR1 SGHVS and CDR2 FNYEAQ. Deletions cut 0 bases from V and 4 bases from J, with 5 bases between. The CDR3 totals 13 residues. CDR3 bases: TGTGCCAGCAGCTTAGCGCCTGCAGATACGCAGTATTTT. It codes for CASSLAPADTQYF.

The rearrangement joins TRBV11-3 to TRBJ2-5; 7 positions match TRBD2. CDR1 is SGHNT, CDR2 YENEEA, per germline. This CDR3 contains 20 residues. J was trimmed by 2 bases and V by 0 bases; bases with no gene match: 18. CDR3 sequence: CASSLEGPLPGGGFQETQYF. CDR3 DNA sequence: TGTGCCAGCAGCTTAGAGGGCCCTTTACCGGGAGGAGGGTTTCAAGAGACCCAGTACTTC.

The chain combines TRBV5-6 with TRBJ1-4; a possible D gene is TRBD1 (6 bases). Trimming shortened V by 1 base and J by 0 bases, and 16 bases separated the two germline ends. This CDR3 contains 18 residues. From germline, CDR1 is SGHDT and CDR2 YYEEEE. This CDR3 is CASSLLGGGAATNEKLFF. The CDR3 coding sequence is TGTGCCAGCAGCTTGTTAGGGGGTGGAGCGGCAACTAATGAAAAACTGTTTTTT.

Note on this clone: The same CDR3 is also encoded by other DNA sequences in this sample. The chain carries TRBV1 and TRBJ2-5; the table gives TRBD2 as D, unverified against the DNA. TRBV1 counts as a pseudogene. The CDR3 sequence is 17 residues long. CDR3 DNA sequence: TGCACCAGCAGCCTTGGGGGTCCGGGGGGCAGAGGGGAGACCCAGTACTTC. Translated: CTSSLGGPGGRGETQYF.

This CDR3 reads CASSFDMTRRVETQYF. CDR3 nucleotide sequence: TGTGCCAGCAGCTTCGACATGACACGGCGGGTAGAGACCCAGTACTTC. The chain recombines TRBV5-6 with TRBJ2-5; TRBD2 might be the D (5 bases). V was cut by 2 bases and J by 4 bases, with 18 bases left in between. In germline, CDR1 is SGHDT, CDR2 YYEEEE. The CDR3 sequence is 16 residues long.

The chain links TRBV6-1 to TRBJ2-1, with 7 bases matching TRBD1. Germline CDR1 MNHNS, CDR2 SASEGT. V was pared by 8 bases and J by 9 bases, with 7 bases of the junction left unmatched. The CDR3 has 12 residues. The CDR3: CASGDSRGEQFF. The CDR3, as DNA: TGTGCCAGCGGGGACAGCCGTGGTGAGCAGTTCTTC.

Notes on this clone: Other nucleotide sequences from this sample produce the same CDR3. The rearrangement uses TRBV5-1 and TRBJ1-6; 9 nucleotides agree with TRBD1. Looked up from germline, CDR1 is SGHRS and CDR2 is YFSETQ. The CDR3 has 15 amino acids. The ends lost 0 bases at V and 7 bases at J; junction bases unmatched: 2. The CDR3 sequence: CASSLGQGGNSPLHF. Written as DNA, the CDR3 is TGCGCCAGCAGCTTGGGACAGGGGGGCAATTCACCCCTCCACTTT.